Sequencing of this TCR beta chain was carried out in a study of tumor-infiltrating lymphocytes in oesophageal squamous cell carcinoma (dated by TCRdb to the mid-2010s). This clonotype showed up many times. The specificity of this receptor is unknown. No base quality values were provided; no much bigger clone lies one nucleotide off. A distance of 10 bases separates the germline ends of V and J, which lose 0 bases and 7 bases respectively. The cysteine opens and the phenylalanine closes a CDR3 of 14 amino acids. Only CDR3 DNA is held: 42 bases, read in frame from base 1. To prepare the library, PCR was applied. Instrument used: Illumina HiSeq 2000. TCRdb reanalyzed the raw reads on its own, using fastp at Q25 for trimming and MiXCR for clone calling, and kept in-frame beta chains. Each entry is one CDR3 protein sequence, shown with its most common DNA and genes. The sample profile shows roughly 15,000 distinct CDR3 sequences; less than 60% of them were found once. The ten largest account for 14% of the sample.

The sequenced sample consisted of blood. This receptor was taken from a male donor with esophageal squamous cell carcinoma. The sequence joins TRBV12-3 or TRBV12-4 to TRBJ1-5; the D gene assignment is ambiguous. The CDR3 loop reads CASSLALGRQPQHF. Read as DNA, the sequence is TGTGCCAGCAGTTTAGCGCTGGGCCGGCAGCCCCAGCATTTT.